This T cell receptor (beta chain) was recovered during a study of a mutant IDH1 vaccine in newly diagnosed glioma. Across the whole study: It was radiotherapy, temozolomide, or both that patients received previously, with most receiving both.

Indicated time point: baseline, week 1 (first vaccination visit). Described treatment: pre-vaccination baseline after standard-of-care therapy. Astrocytomas found in donors were new, WHO grade 3 or 4, IDH1-mutant and ATRX-lost. CDR3 length: 15 amino acids. Per the germline V gene, CDR1 is SGHNT and CDR2 is YYREEE (reference sequence). V shed 1 base, J shed 5 bases, and the junction held 5 bases outside the gene matches. The data were produced by immunoSEQ multiplex PCR, yet TCRdb's version contains in-frame clones alone and is incomplete. The data contain about 50,000 clones, about nine tenths of them singletons.

V usage is TRBV5-4 and J usage is TRBJ1-1; TRBD1 matches 10 bases. This sequence was found in a man aged 35 to 55 with glioma. Here the sequenced sample was PBMCs, taken from a glioma patient treated with radiotherapy, temozolomide or both. The CDR3 region is CASSLTGTGVTEAFF. CDR3 DNA sequence: TGTGCCAGCAGCTTGACCGGGACAGGGGTAACTGAAGCTTTCTTT. The variable domain in full, with the rest retrieved from reference TRBV5-4 and TRBJ1-1, is ETGVTQSPTHLIKTRGQQVTLRCSSQSGHNTVSWYQQALGQGPQFIFQYYREEENGRGNFPPRFSGLQFPNYSSELNVNALELDDSALYLCASSLTGTGVTEAFFGQGTRLTVV.